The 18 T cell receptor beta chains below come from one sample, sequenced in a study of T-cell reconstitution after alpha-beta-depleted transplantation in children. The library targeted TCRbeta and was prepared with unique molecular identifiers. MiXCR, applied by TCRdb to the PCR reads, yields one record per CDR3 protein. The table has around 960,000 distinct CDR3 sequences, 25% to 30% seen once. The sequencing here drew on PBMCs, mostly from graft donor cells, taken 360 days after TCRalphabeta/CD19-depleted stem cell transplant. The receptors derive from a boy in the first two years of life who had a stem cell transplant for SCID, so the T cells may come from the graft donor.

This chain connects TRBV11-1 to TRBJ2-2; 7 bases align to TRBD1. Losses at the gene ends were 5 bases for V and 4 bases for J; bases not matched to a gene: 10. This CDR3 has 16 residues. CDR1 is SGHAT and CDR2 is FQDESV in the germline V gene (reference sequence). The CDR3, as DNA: TGTGCCAGCAGCCCCCGACAGGGAAGGGTCACCGGGGAGCTGTTTTTT. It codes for CASSPRQGRVTGELFF.

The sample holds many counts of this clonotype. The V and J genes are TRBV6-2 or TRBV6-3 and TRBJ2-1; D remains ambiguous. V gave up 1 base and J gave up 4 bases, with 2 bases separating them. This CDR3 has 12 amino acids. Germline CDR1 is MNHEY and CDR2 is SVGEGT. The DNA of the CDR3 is TGTGCCAGCAGTTACTGGTACAATGAGCAGTTCTTC. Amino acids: CASSYWYNEQFF.

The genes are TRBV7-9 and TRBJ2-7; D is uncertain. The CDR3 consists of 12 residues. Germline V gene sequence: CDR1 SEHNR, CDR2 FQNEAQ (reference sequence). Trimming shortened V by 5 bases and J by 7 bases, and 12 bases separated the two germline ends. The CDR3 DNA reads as TGTGCCAGCAGCCGTTTAGACGGGGAGCAGTACTTC. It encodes CASSRLDGEQYF.

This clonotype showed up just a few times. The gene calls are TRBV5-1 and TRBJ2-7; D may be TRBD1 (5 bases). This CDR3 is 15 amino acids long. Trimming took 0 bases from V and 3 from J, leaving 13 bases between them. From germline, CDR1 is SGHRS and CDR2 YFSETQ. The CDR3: CASSLAGNRNYEQYF. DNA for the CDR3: TGCGCCAGCAGCTTGGCCGGTAACAGGAACTACGAGCAGTACTTC.

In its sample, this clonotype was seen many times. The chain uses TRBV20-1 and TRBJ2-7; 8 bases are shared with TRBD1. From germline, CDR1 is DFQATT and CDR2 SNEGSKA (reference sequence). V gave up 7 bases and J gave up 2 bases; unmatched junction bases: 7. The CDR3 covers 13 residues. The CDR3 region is CSVLDRVPYEQYF. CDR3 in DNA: TGCAGTGTTCTGGACAGGGTGCCCTACGAGCAGTACTTC.

In DNA form, the CDR3 reads TGTGCCAGCAGCCGGGGGGCTGACATCTCCTACAATGAGCAGTTCTTC. This encodes CASSRGADISYNEQFF. The rearrangement links TRBV12-3 or TRBV12-4 to TRBJ2-1; D possibly corresponds to TRBD2 (7 bases). The V end lost 6 bases, the J end lost 0 bases, and 15 bases lay between the germline ends. The length of the CDR3 is 16 residues.

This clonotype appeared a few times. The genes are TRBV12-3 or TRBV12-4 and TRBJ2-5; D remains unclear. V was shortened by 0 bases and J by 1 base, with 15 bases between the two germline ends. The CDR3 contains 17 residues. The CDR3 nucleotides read TGTGCCAGCAGTTTAGCGGAGTTTGCCCGTCCCCAAGAGACCCAGTACTTC. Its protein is CASSLAEFARPQETQYF.

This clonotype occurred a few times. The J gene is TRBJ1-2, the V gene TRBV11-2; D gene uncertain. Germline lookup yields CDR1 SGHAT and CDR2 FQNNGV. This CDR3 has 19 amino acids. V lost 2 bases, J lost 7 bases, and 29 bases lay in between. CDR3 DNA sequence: TGTGCCAGCAGCTTATGGGCCCCGAGGGCCACCAGGCGACTTGGTGGCTACACCTTC. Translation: CASSLWAPRATRRLGGYTF. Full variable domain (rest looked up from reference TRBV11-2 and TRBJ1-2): EAGVAQSPRYKIIEKRQSVAFWCNPISGHATLYWYQQILGQGPKLLIQFQNNGVVDDSQLPKDRFSAERLKGVDSTLKIQPAKLEDSAVYLCASSLWAPRATRRLGGYTFGSGTRLTVV.

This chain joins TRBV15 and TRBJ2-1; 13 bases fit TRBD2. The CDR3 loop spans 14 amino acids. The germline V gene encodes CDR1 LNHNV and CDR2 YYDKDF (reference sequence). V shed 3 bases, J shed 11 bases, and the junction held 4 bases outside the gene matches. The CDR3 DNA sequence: TGTGCCACCAGCAGGCGGACTAGCGGGGGTAAGCAGTTCTTC. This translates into CATSRRTSGGKQFF.

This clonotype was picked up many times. CDR3 sequence: CASADVAEQFF. CDR3 bases: TGTGCCAGCGCGGATGTCGCTGAGCAGTTCTTC. The chain links TRBV12-3 or TRBV12-4 to TRBJ2-1; D call uncertain. V shed 8 bases and J shed 9 bases, with 11 bases lying between them. CDR3 length equals 11 residues.

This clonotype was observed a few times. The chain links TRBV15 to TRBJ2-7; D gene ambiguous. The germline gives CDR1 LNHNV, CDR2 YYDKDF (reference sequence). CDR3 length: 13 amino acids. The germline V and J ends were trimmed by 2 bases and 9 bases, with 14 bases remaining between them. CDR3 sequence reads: CATSRSYPEVQYF. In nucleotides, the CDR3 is TGTGCCACCAGCAGAAGTTACCCCGAAGTGCAGTACTTC.

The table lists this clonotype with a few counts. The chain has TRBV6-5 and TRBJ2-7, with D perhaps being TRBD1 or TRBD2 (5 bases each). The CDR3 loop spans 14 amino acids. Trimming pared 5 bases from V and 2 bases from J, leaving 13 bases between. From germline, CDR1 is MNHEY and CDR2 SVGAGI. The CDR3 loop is CASSTARGAYEQYF. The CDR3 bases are TGTGCCAGCAGTACTGCGAGGGGAGCCTACGAGCAGTACTTC.

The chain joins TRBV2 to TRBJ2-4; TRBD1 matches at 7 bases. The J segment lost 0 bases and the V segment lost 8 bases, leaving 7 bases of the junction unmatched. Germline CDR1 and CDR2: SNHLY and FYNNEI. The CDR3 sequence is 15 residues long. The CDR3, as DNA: TGTGCCAGCGACGACAGGGAAATAGCCAAAAACATTCAGTACTTC. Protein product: CASDDREIAKNIQYF. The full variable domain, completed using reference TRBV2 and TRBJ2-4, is EPEVTQTPSHQVTQMGQEVILRCVPISNHLYFYWYRQILGQKVEFLVSFYNNEISEKSEIFDDQFSVERPDGSNFTLKIRSTKLEDSAMYFCASDDREIAKNIQYFGAGTRLSVL.

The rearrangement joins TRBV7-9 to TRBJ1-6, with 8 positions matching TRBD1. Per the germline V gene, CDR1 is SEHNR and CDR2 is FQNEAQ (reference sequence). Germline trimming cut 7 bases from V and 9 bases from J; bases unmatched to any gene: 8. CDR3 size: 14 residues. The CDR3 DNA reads TGTGCCAGCACCTCCGGGACAGGTGCTTCACCCCTCCACTTT. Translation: CASTSGTGASPLHF.

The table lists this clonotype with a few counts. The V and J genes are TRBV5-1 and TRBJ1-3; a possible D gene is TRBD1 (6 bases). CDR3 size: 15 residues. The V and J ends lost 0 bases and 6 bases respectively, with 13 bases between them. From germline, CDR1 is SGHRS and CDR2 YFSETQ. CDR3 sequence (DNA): TGCGCCAGCAGCTTGGAGGCAGGGGTAGAAAACACCATATATTTT. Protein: CASSLEAGVENTIYF.

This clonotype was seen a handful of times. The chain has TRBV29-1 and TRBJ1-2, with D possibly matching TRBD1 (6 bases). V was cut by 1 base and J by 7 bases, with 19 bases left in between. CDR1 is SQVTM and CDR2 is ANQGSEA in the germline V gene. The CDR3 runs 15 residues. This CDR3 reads CSVEVAQGQRSGYTF. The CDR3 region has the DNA TGCAGCGTTGAAGTCGCCCAGGGGCAGAGGAGTGGCTACACCTTC.

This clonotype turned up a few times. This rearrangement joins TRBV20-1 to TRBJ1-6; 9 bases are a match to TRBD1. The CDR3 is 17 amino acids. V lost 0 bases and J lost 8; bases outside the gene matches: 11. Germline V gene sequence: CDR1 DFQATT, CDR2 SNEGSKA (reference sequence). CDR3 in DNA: TGCAGTGCTAGAGATTTTCGGACAGGGGATCGTTATTCACCCCTCCACTTT. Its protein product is CSARDFRTGDRYSPLHF.

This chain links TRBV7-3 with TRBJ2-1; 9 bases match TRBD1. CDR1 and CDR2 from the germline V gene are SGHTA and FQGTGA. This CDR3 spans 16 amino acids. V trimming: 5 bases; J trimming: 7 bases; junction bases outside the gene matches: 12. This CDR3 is CASSQLPGQGLNEQFF. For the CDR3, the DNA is TGTGCCAGCAGCCAGCTCCCGGGACAGGGATTGAATGAGCAGTTCTTC.